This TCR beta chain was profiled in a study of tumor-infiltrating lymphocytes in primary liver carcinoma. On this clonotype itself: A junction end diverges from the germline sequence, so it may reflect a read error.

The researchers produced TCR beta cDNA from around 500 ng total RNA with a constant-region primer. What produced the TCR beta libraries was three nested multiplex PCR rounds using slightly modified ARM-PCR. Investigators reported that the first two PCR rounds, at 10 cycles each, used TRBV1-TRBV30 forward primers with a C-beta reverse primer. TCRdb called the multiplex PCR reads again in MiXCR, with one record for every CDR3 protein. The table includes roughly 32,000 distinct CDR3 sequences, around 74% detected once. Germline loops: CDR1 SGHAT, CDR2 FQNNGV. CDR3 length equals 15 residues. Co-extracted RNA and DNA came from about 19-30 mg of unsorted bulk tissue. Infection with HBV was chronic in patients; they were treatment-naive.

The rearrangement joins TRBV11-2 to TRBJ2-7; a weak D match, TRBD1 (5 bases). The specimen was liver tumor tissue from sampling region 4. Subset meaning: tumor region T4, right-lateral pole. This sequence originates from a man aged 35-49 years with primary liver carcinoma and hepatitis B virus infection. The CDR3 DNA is TGTGCCACCAGCTTACGATGCATAGGGGAAAACGAGCAGTACTTC. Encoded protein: CATSLRCIGENEQYF.